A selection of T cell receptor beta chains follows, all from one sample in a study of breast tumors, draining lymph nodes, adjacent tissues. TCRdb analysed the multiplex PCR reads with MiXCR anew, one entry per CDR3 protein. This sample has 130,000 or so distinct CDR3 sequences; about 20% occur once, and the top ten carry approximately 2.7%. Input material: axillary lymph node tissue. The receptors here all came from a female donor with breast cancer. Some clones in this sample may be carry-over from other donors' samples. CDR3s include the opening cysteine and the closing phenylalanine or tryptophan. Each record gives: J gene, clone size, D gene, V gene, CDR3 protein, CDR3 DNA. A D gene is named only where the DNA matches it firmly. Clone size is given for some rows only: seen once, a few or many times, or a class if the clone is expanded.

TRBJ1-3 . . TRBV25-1 CASRGQGVGNTIYF TGTGCCAGCAGAGGGCAGGGAGTTGGAAACACCATATATTTT
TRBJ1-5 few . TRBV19 CASSIDRGVQPQHF TGTGCCAGTAGTATAGATCGAGGGGTTCAGCCCCAGCATTTT
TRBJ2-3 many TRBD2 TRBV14 CASSPSGGLTDTQYF TGTGCCAGCAGCCCTAGCGGGGGACTCACAGATACGCAGTATTTT
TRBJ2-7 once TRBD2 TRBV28 CASSLPLAGSYEQYF TGTGCCAGCAGTTTACCGCTAGCGGGCTCCTACGAGCAGTACTTC
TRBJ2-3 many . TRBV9 CASSVTGGTTDTQYF TGTGCCAGCAGTGTAACTGGGGGGACCACAGATACGCAGTATTTT
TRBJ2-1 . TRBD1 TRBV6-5 CASSFARGRDEQFF TGTGCCAGCAGTTTTGCCAGGGGGCGGGATGAGCAGTTCTTC
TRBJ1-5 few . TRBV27 CASSLNVWQPQHF TGTGCCAGCAGTTTAAATGTGTGGCAGCCCCAGCATTTT
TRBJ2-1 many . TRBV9 CASSVTGSYNEQFF TGTGCCAGCAGCGTAACGGGCTCCTACAATGAGCAGTTCTTC
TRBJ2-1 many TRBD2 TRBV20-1 CSARLAGDYNEQFF TGCAGTGCTAGACTAGCGGGAGACTACAATGAGCAGTTCTTC
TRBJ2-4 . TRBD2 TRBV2 CASGDTGGKNIQYF TGTGCCAGCGGTGATACGGGAGGGAAAAACATTCAGTACTTC
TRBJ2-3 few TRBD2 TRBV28 CASSTTRPGAGFDRSQYF TGTGCCAGCAGTACAACCCGCCCGGGAGCGGGATTCGATAGGTCGCAGTATTTT
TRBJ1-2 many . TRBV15 CATSRDLTVGGYTF TGTGCCACCAGCAGAGATTTAACAGTCGGGGGCTACACCTTC
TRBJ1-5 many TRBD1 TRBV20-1 CSASGTGQVTFSNQPQHF TGCAGTGCTAGTGGGACCGGACAGGTAACCTTTAGCAATCAGCCCCAGCATTTT
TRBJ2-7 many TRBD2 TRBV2 CASRDTSVSSYEQYF TGTGCCAGCAGGGACACTAGCGTTAGCTCCTACGAGCAGTACTTC
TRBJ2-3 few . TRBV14 CASSPFAGSSTDTQYF TGTGCCAGCAGCCCTTTTGCGGGATCTAGCACAGATACGCAGTATTTT
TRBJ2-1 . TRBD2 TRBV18 CASSPGLAGHEQFF TGTGCCAGCTCACCAGGACTAGCGGGGCATGAGCAGTTCTTC
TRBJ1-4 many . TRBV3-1 CASSQVYGPWEKLFF TGTGCCAGCAGCCAAGTATACGGACCGTGGGAAAAACTGTTTTTT
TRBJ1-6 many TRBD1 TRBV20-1 CSARAMTGLLTPLHF TGCAGTGCTAGAGCAATGACAGGGCTACTCACACCCCTCCACTTT
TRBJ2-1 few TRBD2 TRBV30 CAWSAVGGRANEQFF TGTGCCTGGAGTGCGGTGGGCGGGAGGGCCAATGAGCAGTTCTTC
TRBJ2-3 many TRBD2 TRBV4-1 CASSQDGAGASDTQYF TGCGCCAGCAGCCAAGACGGGGCGGGAGCATCAGATACGCAGTATTTT
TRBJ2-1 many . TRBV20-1 CSARSLNEQFF TGCAGTGCTAGAAGCCTTAATGAGCAGTTCTTC
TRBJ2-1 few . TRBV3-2 CASSTSSGLAGEGAEQFF TGTGCCAGCAGCACCAGTTCGGGACTAGCGGGAGAGGGGGCTGAGCAGTTCTTC
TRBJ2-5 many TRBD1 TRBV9 CASSVGQGTETQYF TGTGCCAGCAGCGTAGGACAGGGGACAGAGACCCAGTACTTC
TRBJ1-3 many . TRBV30 CAWSVVGRSGNTIYF TGTGCCTGGAGTGTAGTAGGACGCTCTGGAAACACCATATATTTT
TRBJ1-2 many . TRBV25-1 CASSEGANYGYTF TGTGCCAGCAGTGAGGGGGCTAACTATGGCTACACCTTC
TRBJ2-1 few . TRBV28 CASSKGLGGNEQFF TGTGCCAGCAGTAAAGGACTAGGGGGCAATGAGCAGTTCTTC
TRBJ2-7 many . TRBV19 CASSPTDKTYEQYF TGTGCCAGTAGTCCCACCGACAAAACCTACGAGCAGTACTTC
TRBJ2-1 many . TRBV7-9 CASSLRSRDSVFF TGTGCCAGCAGCTTGCGATCCCGGGACTCCGTGTTCTTC
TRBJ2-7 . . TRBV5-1 CASSFTGQSYEQYF TGCGCCAGCAGCTTCACAGGGCAATCCTACGAGCAGTACTTC
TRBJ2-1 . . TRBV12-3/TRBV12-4 CASSLGRTWDFNNEQFF TGTGCCAGCAGTTTAGGTCGAACGTGGGACTTTAACAATGAGCAGTTCTTC
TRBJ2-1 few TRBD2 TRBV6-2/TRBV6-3 CASSFNSRRAGVNEQFF TGTGCCAGCAGTTTTAATTCCCGCCGAGCGGGAGTGAATGAGCAGTTCTTC
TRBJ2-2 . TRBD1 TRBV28 CASTRDRVNTGELFF TGTGCCAGCACCCGGGACAGGGTAAACACCGGGGAGCTGTTTTTT
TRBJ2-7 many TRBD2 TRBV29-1 CSVVVAGRYEQYF TGCAGCGTTGTGGTAGCGGGACGATACGAGCAGTACTTC
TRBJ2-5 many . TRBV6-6 CASSPRLPQETQYF TGTGCCAGCAGCCCCAGGTTACCGCAAGAGACCCAGTACTTC
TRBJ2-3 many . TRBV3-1 CASRDGGATQYF TGTGCCAGCAGGGACGGGGGAGCTACGCAGTATTTT
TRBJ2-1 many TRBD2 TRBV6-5 CASSYSGLAGHEQFF TGTGCCAGCAGTTACTCAGGACTAGCGGGCCATGAGCAGTTCTTC
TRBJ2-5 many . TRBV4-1 CASSQASANPKQETQYF TGCGCCAGCAGCCAAGCCTCGGCCAACCCCAAACAAGAGACCCAGTACTTC
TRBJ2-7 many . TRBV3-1 CASSQAYEQYF TGTGCCAGCAGCCAAGCCTACGAGCAGTACTTC
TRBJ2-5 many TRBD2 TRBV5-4 CASSSPRGGRETQYF TGTGCCAGCAGCTCCCCTCGGGGGGGCCGGGAGACCCAGTACTTC
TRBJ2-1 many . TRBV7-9 CASSRPILANQQFF TGTGCCAGCAGCAGACCCATCCTAGCGAACCAACAGTTCTTC